This T cell receptor beta chain appears in the sequencing data of a study of CD8+CD57+ T cells in acquired aplastic anemia. Study overall: Mean DNA quantity obtained from sorted CD4+ and CD8+ cells was 3 to 3.5 ug. General study findings and limits: Any difference that existed in CD8+ Simpson's diversity between patients and controls was not significant.

V was cut by 2 bases and J by 4 bases, with 11 bases left in between. The CDR3 spans 14 residues. The V gene's germline CDR1 is SEHNR and CDR2 FQNEAQ (reference sequence). Comment on this clonotype: As yet, its antigen is unknown.

Both TCR beta VDJ combination and CDR3 sequence profiling were carried out. Genomic DNA was the template for this profiling. TCRdb reprocessed the reads via MiXCR and lists one record per CDR3 protein. The table shows about 150,000 distinct CDR3 sequences, with roughly 40% occurring only once. The sample consisted of sorted CD4+, CD8+, or CD8+CD57+ T cells (not recorded which) from PBMCs. The chain employs TRBV7-9 and TRBJ1-1, with D perhaps matching TRBD1 (6 bases). The clonotype was recovered from a human donor in good health, serving as a control. CDR3 sequence: CASSLRGAATEAFF. Here the CDR3 DNA reads TGTGCCAGCAGCTTACGGGGGGCAGCCACTGAAGCTTTCTTT.